The sequence of this TCR beta chain was determined in a study of blood T cell repertoires in COVID-19. Study in general: Acute and convalescent COVID-19 specimens originated in the United States, Italy and Spain.

Per the original methods: Reference gene primers were amplified, and this amplification served to estimate nucleated cell counts. Clones were sequenced by immunoSEQ multiplex PCR, and TCRdb holds only the in-frame ones, with some missing. The D gene and trimming were derived from the DNA, and the V and J assignments and clone size from that table. The repertoire has around 250,000 clones, about nine tenths of them found once; the top ten carry 0.94%. Germline-derived CDR1 and CDR2 are KGHSH and LQKENI. Trimming left V 2 bases short and J 2 bases short, with 15 bases between. The CDR3 has 16 amino acids.

V is TRBV18 and J is TRBJ2-5, with no clear D. Sequenced: peripheral blood. This TCR derives from a woman aged 35 to 49 who had recovered from COVID-19. DNA for the CDR3: TGTGCCAGCTCACCATATCCCTCTCGGGTACAAGAGACCCAGTACTTC. Translation: CASSPYPSRVQETQYF.